This TCR beta chain was identified in a study of molecular identifiers for immune sequencing clone quantification. The overall study: RNA from around 20,000 or 100,000 naive CD8 cells was split five ways in replicates, with four sequenced.

TCRdb fed the PCR reads into MiXCR, producing one record per CDR3 protein. The sample has 600,000 to 650,000 distinct CDR3 sequences, nearly 20% seen once. Construction of naive CD8 libraries employed roughly 19,000 to 1,100,000 sorted cells together with 10%, 30% or 50% RNA. Study conclusions and caveats: Same-barcode identical TCR molecules could make highly expanded clones look smaller than they are.

This clonotype showed up just a few times. Its specificity is not known. Per germline, CDR1 LGHNA and CDR2 YSLEER. The CDR3 has 15 residues. V lost 1 base, J lost 6 bases, and 6 bases stayed unmatched. The material sequenced was naive CD8+ T cells from blood, with Jurkat cell RNA spiked in. Subset meaning: FACS-sorted CD8+CD4-CCR7+CD45RA+ naive T cells. The V and J genes are TRBV4-3 and TRBJ2-4; 7 bases align to TRBD2. The TCR was taken from a human donor in good health. Some libraries in this study had Jurkat cell RNA spiked in. CDR3 sequence (DNA): TGCGCCAGCAGCCAAGGGACGGGGAGGGGAAACATTCAGTACTTC. The encoded protein is CASSQGTGRGNIQYF.